The 19 T cell receptor beta chains in this list originate from one sample, sequenced in a study of shared clonotypes between healthy human individuals. CD45RO-negative, CCR7-selected cells formed the naive CD8 fraction, which excluded terminally differentiated effector memory CD45RA+ cells. Repertoires were generated with immunoSEQ multiplex PCR, while TCRdb's copy carries only in-frame clones and drops some. The data show about 2.2 million clones, roughly 91% seen once. Sample: naive CD8+ T cells from PBMCs. Receptors originate from a man younger than 35 in good health. Some clones in this sample may be carry-over from other donors' samples.

This clone has just one count. The chain joins TRBV6-4 to TRBJ2-3, with 11 nucleotides matching TRBD2. Germline lookup yields CDR1 MRHNA and CDR2 SNTAGT. This CDR3 has 14 amino acids. The trim removed 4 bases at V and 5 bases at J, leaving 2 bases unmatched. The chain's CDR3 is CASSVLAGEDTQYF. CDR3 sequence (DNA): TGTGCCAGCAGTGTACTAGCGGGAGAAGATACGCAGTATTTT.

The chain joins TRBV7-9 to TRBJ2-3; 11 positions agree with TRBD2. Germline CDR1 is SEHNR and CDR2 is FQNEAQ (reference sequence). The CDR3 is made up of 17 amino acids. V shed 4 bases, J shed 3 bases, and the junction held 9 bases outside the gene matches. CDR3 region: CASSSTALAGVTDTQYF. In DNA, the CDR3 is TGTGCCAGCAGCTCAACAGCACTAGCGGGAGTGACAGATACGCAGTATTTT.

The chain combines TRBV5-4 with TRBJ2-7, with a weak D call TRBD1 (6 bases). The CDR3 contains 16 residues. V was clipped by 3 bases and J by 0 bases, with 16 bases between them. Germline V gene sequence: CDR1 SGHNT, CDR2 YYREEE (reference sequence). CDR3 sequence: CASSSWGQGSSYEQYF. CDR3 in DNA: TGTGCCAGCAGCTCCTGGGGGCAGGGGAGCTCCTACGAGCAGTACTTC.

This chain links TRBV4-1 with TRBJ2-7; the D gene is possibly TRBD2 (5 bases). V was pared by 3 bases and J by 3 bases, with 9 bases between. CDR1 is MGHRA and CDR2 is YSYEKL in the germline V gene. This CDR3 contains 13 residues. In nucleotides, the CDR3 is TGCGCCAGCAGCCAGACTACAGTCTACGAGCAGTACTTC. Its protein product is CASSQTTVYEQYF.

A word on this clone: The same CDR3 also results from other DNA sequences found in this sample. This rearrangement joins TRBV2 to TRBJ2-7; D is possibly TRBD1 or TRBD2 (5 bases each). V lost 6 bases and J 2 bases, leaving 11 bases between the germline ends. The CDR3 is 13 amino acids. The V gene's germline CDR1 is SNHLY and CDR2 FYNNEI. The CDR3 nucleotides are TGTGCCAGCAGACCGGGACCAACCTACGAGCAGTACTTC. Translated, it gives CASRPGPTYEQYF.

The rearrangement links TRBV27 to TRBJ2-3, with unresolved D. The CDR3 loop spans 15 amino acids. The V gene's germline CDR1 is MNHEY and CDR2 SMNVEV (reference sequence). V was trimmed by 6 bases and J by 2 bases, leaving 15 bases between them. CDR3 nucleotide sequence: TGTGCCAGCAGCCTTAGCAGAACCTACACAGATACGCAGTATTTT. Its translation is CASSLSRTYTDTQYF.

The chain joins TRBV14 to TRBJ1-2, with 8 bases fitting TRBD1. Germline assignment: CDR1 SGHDN and CDR2 FVKESK. The trim removed 4 bases at V and 6 bases at J, leaving 4 bases unmatched. This CDR3 spans 13 amino acids. Written as DNA, the CDR3 is TGTGCCAGCAGCCGAGTGACAGGGGATGGCTACACCTTC. Translated: CASSRVTGDGYTF. Filled out from reference TRBV14 and TRBJ1-2, the complete variable domain reads EAGVTQFPSHSVIEKGQTVTLRCDPISGHDNLYWYRRVMGKEIKFLLHFVKESKQDESGMPNNRFLAERTGGTYSTLKVQPAELEDSGVYFCASSRVTGDGYTFGSGTRLTVV.

This clone was detected once. The V and J genes are TRBV18 and TRBJ2-2, with D possibly being TRBD1 or TRBD2 (5 bases each). The germline V gene has CDR1 KGHSH and CDR2 LQKENI. This CDR3 has 14 residues. V was cut by 0 bases and J by 6 bases, with 8 bases left in between. CDR3 sequence reads: CASSPPGAPGELFF. DNA of the CDR3: TGTGCCAGCTCACCACCCGGGGCCCCCGGGGAGCTGTTTTTT. Filled out from reference TRBV18 and TRBJ2-2, the complete variable domain reads NAGVMQNPRHLVRRRGQEARLRCSPMKGHSHVYWYRQLPEEGLKFMVYLQKENIIDESGMPKERFSAEFPKEGPSILRIQQVVRGDSAAYFCASSPPGAPGELFFGEGSRLTVL.

The chain joins TRBV11-2 to TRBJ2-3, with D perhaps being TRBD1 or TRBD2 (5 bases each). The length of the CDR3 is 13 residues. Germline V gene sequence: CDR1 SGHAT, CDR2 FQNNGV. V was clipped by 5 bases and J by 6 bases, with 12 bases between them. The CDR3 bases are TGTGCCAGCAGCCCGGGGCTGGGGGATACGCAGTATTTT. This encodes CASSPGLGDTQYF.

The rearrangement links TRBV13 to TRBJ2-7, with D possibly matching TRBD1 (6 bases). V shed 1 base and J shed 7 bases, with 17 bases lying between them. From germline, CDR1 is PRHDT and CDR2 FYEKMQ (reference sequence). The CDR3 length is 15 residues. The CDR3 DNA reads TGTGCCAGCAGCTTAGCACAGGGCCTTATTGGAGAGCAGTACTTC. Its translation: CASSLAQGLIGEQYF. The complete variable domain, with remaining parts taken from reference TRBV13 and TRBJ2-7, reads AAGVIQSPRHLIKEKRETATLKCYPIPRHDTVYWYQQGPGQDPQFLISFYEKMQSDKGSIPDRFSAQQFSDYHSELNMSSLELGDSALYFCASSLAQGLIGEQYFGPGTRLTVT.

The CDR3 protein is CASSRPGLKLAYEQYF. The CDR3 DNA follows: TGTGCCAGCAGCCGACCGGGCCTTAAACTAGCCTACGAGCAGTACTTC. The chain combines TRBV7-9 with TRBJ2-7, with D possibly matching TRBD2 (5 bases). The CDR3 is made up of 16 amino acids. V lost 5 bases and J 2 bases, leaving 19 bases between the germline ends. Germline CDR1 reads SEHNR; CDR2 reads FQNEAQ (reference sequence).

This clone was observed a single time. The chain carries TRBV19 and TRBJ2-3, with TRBD1 identical over 7 bases. Germline assignment: CDR1 LNHDA and CDR2 SQIVND (reference sequence). V trimming: 5 bases; J trimming: 2 bases; junction bases outside the gene matches: 4. The length of the CDR3 is 14 residues. CDR3 DNA: TGTGCCAGTAGTGAAGGGACAGCCACAGATACGCAGTATTTT. It codes for CASSEGTATDTQYF.

The gene calls are TRBV7-2 and TRBJ2-3; TRBD2 might be the D (6 bases). V was pared by 5 bases and J by 5 bases, with 17 bases between. There are 15 residues in the CDR3. Germline values: CDR1 SGHTA, CDR2 FQGNSA. The CDR3 nucleotides read TGTGCCAGCAGCGGCCTTAAGTGGGAGGTAGATACGCAGTATTTT. Amino acids: CASSGLKWEVDTQYF.

The chain combines TRBV30 with TRBJ2-1; D tentatively fits TRBD1 or TRBD2 (6 bases each). Germline V CDR1 and CDR2: GTSNPN, SVGIG (reference sequence). The CDR3 covers 17 residues. V shed 3 bases and J shed 8 bases, with 26 bases lying between them. The CDR3 reads CAWRKGGRLPPRDEQFF. The CDR3 DNA is TGTGCCTGGAGAAAGGGGGGACGGCTACCTCCTCGGGATGAGCAGTTCTTC.

The chain carries TRBV9 and TRBJ2-7, with TRBD2 identical over 7 bases. Trimming removed 2 bases from V and 3 bases from J; junction bases left unmatched: 5. The CDR3 loop spans 14 amino acids. Germline V gene lookup returns CDR1 SGDLS and CDR2 YYNGEE. The CDR3 reads CASSVAGAYYEQYF. As DNA, the CDR3 is TGTGCCAGCAGCGTGGCGGGAGCTTACTACGAGCAGTACTTC.

CDR3: CASSLAVRLDSGANVLTF. CDR3 nucleotide sequence: TGTGCCAGCAGCTTGGCAGTCCGCCTTGATTCTGGGGCCAACGTCCTGACTTTC. The chain joins TRBV5-4 to TRBJ2-6; D remains unclear. This CDR3 spans 18 amino acids. Germline V lookup: CDR1 SGHNT, CDR2 YYREEE (reference sequence). V was cut by 0 bases and J by 1 base, with 14 bases left in between. The full variable domain, its missing parts supplied by reference TRBV5-4 and TRBJ2-6, is ETGVTQSPTHLIKTRGQQVTLRCSSQSGHNTVSWYQQALGQGPQFIFQYYREEENGRGNFPPRFSGLQFPNYSSELNVNALELDDSALYLCASSLAVRLDSGANVLTFGAGSRLTVL.

DNA of the CDR3: TGTGCCAGCAGCTTAGTCTTCGGGACAGGGGGTGCTGAAGCTTTCTTT. This codes for CASSLVFGTGGAEAFF. This chain connects TRBV7-2 to TRBJ1-1; TRBD1 aligns across 11 bases. V shed 1 base and J 6 bases; nucleotides not matched to a gene: 7. The CDR3 loop spans 16 amino acids. CDR1 and CDR2 from the germline V gene are SGHTA and FQGNSA.

The chain is built from TRBV11-2 and TRBJ2-7; 13 bases fit TRBD2. Per germline, CDR1 SGHAT and CDR2 FQNNGV. V lost 5 bases, J lost 6 bases, and 7 bases stayed unmatched. This CDR3 contains 15 residues. CDR3 residues: CASSQGLAGVGEQYF. CDR3 coding DNA: TGTGCCAGCAGCCAAGGACTAGCGGGAGTCGGCGAGCAGTACTTC. Variable domain in full (rest from reference TRBV11-2 and TRBJ2-7): EAGVAQSPRYKIIEKRQSVAFWCNPISGHATLYWYQQILGQGPKLLIQFQNNGVVDDSQLPKDRFSAERLKGVDSTLKIQPAKLEDSAVYLCASSQGLAGVGEQYFGPGTRLTVT.

V and J are TRBV27 and TRBJ2-3; D gene unclear. Germline assignment: CDR1 MNHEY and CDR2 SMNVEV (reference sequence). CDR3 length: 15 residues. V dropped 2 bases and J dropped 5 bases, with 14 bases sitting between them. The DNA of the CDR3 is TGTGCCAGCAGTTTAGAACTTTCCTTTATAGATACGCAGTATTTT. It encodes CASSLELSFIDTQYF.